Following are 11 T cell receptor beta chains from one sample sequenced in a study of control samples from healthy donors and cancer patients (dated by TCRdb to 2020 to 2021). Preparation of the library involved the immunoSEQ multiplex PCR assay. What TCRdb holds here is the immuneACCESS table cut down to in-frame rearrangements. Part of the clones is not present; checked against another copy, under half of the missing clones reflect an unresolved V gene, and the others are unexplained. The sample table records 90,000 to 150,000 clones; around nine tenths of these occur just once. Over 10% of the sample comes from the top ten. Material for sequencing was blood. The origin of the receptors is a man aged 25-45 years in good health.

The chain combines TRBV10-1 with TRBJ1-2; D is uncertain. V shed 2 bases and J shed 2 bases, with 6 bases lying between them. The CDR3 is made up of 13 amino acids. Germline-derived CDR1 and CDR2 are WNHNN and SYGVQD (reference sequence). In nucleotides, the CDR3 is TGCGCCAGCAGTGAGAACAGAAACTATGGCTACACCTTC. Amino acids: CASSENRNYGYTF.

This rearrangement joins TRBV10-2 to TRBJ2-3; D ambiguous. Trimming took 3 bases from V and 3 from J, leaving 1 base between them. The germline gives CDR1 WSHSY, CDR2 SAAADI. The CDR3 consists of 11 residues. The CDR3 loop reads CASSETDTQYF. CDR3 DNA: TGCGCCAGCAGTGAAACAGATACGCAGTATTTT.

The chain employs TRBV27 and TRBJ2-4, with D perhaps TRBD2 (6 bases). Trimming removed 3 bases at V and 5 bases at J, with 11 bases between. The CDR3 is made up of 14 amino acids. The V gene's germline CDR1 is MNHEY and CDR2 SMNVEV (reference sequence). The CDR3 loop is CASSFGGSQNIQYF. CDR3 nucleotide sequence: TGTGCCAGCAGTTTTGGAGGGAGCCAAAACATTCAGTACTTC.

Of note for this clone: Germline is not matched at one junction end, which may reflect a read error. In DNA form, the CDR3 reads TGTGCCAGCAACTTGATATGGGCAGGGGGTGAAGCTTTCTTT. Amino acids: CASNLIWAGGEAFF. The J gene is TRBJ1-1, the V gene TRBV5-6; 7 bases fit TRBD1. Germline values: CDR1 SGHDT, CDR2 YYEEEE. The CDR3 is made up of 14 amino acids.

V usage is TRBV14 and J usage is TRBJ2-3; 9 bases map to TRBD1. CDR1 is SGHDN and CDR2 is FVKESK in the germline V gene. There are 14 residues in the CDR3. V shed 7 bases and J 1 base; nucleotides not matched to a gene: 3. The CDR3: CASNRDRGTDTQYF. CDR3 nucleotides: TGTGCCAGCAACCGGGACAGGGGCACAGATACGCAGTATTTT.

The CDR3 here is CASSLRQGVLNTEAFF. The CDR3 DNA reads TGCGCCAGCAGCTTGAGGCAGGGGGTATTGAACACTGAAGCTTTCTTT. This chain uses TRBV5-1 with TRBJ1-1, with TRBD1 matching 7 bases. The CDR3 spans 16 residues. CDR1 SGHRS and CDR2 YFSETQ come from the germline V gene. V shed 1 base, J shed 0 bases, and the junction held 6 bases outside the gene matches.

This sequence joins TRBV5-1 and TRBJ2-2; the D is unclear. This CDR3 comprises 11 residues. Trimming stripped 4 bases from V and 5 bases from J, with 3 bases between. The germline V gene has CDR1 SGHRS and CDR2 YFSETQ. The CDR3 spells CASSQTGELFF. The CDR3 nucleotides are TGCGCCAGCAGCCAGACCGGGGAGCTGTTTTTT.

The chain uses TRBV5-1 and TRBJ1-4; D possibly corresponds to TRBD1 (6 bases). V was clipped by 0 bases and J by 7 bases, with 13 bases between them. CDR1 and CDR2 (germline): SGHRS, YFSETQ. This CDR3 is 15 amino acids long. In DNA, the CDR3 is TGCGCCAGCAGCTTGGAGGGCAGGGGCGGTGAAAAACTGTTTTTT. Its protein is CASSLEGRGGEKLFF. The full variable domain, completed using reference TRBV5-1 and TRBJ1-4, is KAGVTQTPRYLIKTRGQQVTLSCSPISGHRSVSWYQQTPGQGLQFLFEYFSETQRNKGNFPGRFSGRQFSNSRSEMNVSTLELGDSALYLCASSLEGRGGEKLFFGSGTQLSVL.

The rearrangement uses TRBV29-1 and TRBJ2-7, with a weak D call TRBD2 (5 bases). Germline V gene lookup returns CDR1 SQVTM and CDR2 ANQGSEA. Trimming took 5 bases from V and 7 from J, leaving 21 bases between them. The CDR3 is made up of 14 amino acids. CDR3 coding DNA: TGCAGCGTTAGGCTGGACCTTTCCCCGGGGGAGCAGTACTTC. Translation: CSVRLDLSPGEQYF.

The rearrangement joins TRBV6-2 or TRBV6-3 to TRBJ2-1, with D uncertain. The CDR3 is made up of 13 amino acids. The V and J ends lost 5 bases and 1 base respectively, with 6 bases between them. Looked up from germline, CDR1 is MNHEY and CDR2 is SVGEGT. CDR3 nucleotide sequence: TGTGCCAGCAGTAGACAATCCTACAATGAGCAGTTCTTC. This sequence encodes CASSRQSYNEQFF.

V usage is TRBV7-8 and J usage is TRBJ2-5; 9 positions match TRBD2. This CDR3 has 14 residues. The V segment lost 6 bases and the J segment 2 bases; nucleotides outside the gene matches: 4. Germline V gives CDR1 SGHVS, CDR2 FQNEAQ. The DNA for the CDR3 is TGTGCCAGCAGACGACTAGCGGAACAAGAGACCCAGTACTTC. The encoded protein is CASRRLAEQETQYF.